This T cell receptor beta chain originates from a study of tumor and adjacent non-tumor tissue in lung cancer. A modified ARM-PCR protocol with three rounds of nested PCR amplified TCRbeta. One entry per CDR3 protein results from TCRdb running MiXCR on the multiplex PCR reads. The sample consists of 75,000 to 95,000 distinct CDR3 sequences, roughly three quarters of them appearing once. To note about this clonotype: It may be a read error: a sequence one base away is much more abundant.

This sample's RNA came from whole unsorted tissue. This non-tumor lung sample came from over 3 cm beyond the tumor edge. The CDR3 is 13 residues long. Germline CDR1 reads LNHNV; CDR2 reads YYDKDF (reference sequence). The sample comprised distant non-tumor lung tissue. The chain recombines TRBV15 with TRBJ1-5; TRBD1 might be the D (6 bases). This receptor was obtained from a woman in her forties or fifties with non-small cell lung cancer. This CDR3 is CTTSTTGREPQHF. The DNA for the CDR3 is TGTACCACCAGCACCACAGGGAGGGAGCCCCAGCATTTT.